This is a list of T cell receptor beta chains from one sample in a study of shared clonotypes between healthy human individuals. Profiled with immunoSEQ multiplex PCR; TCRdb holds only in-frame clones, not every one. In the table there are about a million clones, about 74% of which are singletons. What was sequenced was memory CD4+ T cells sorted from blood. The receptors derive from a man between 18 and 35 years old in good health. Each CDR3 is given with its conserved first and last residue.

V gene	J gene	CDR3 protein
TRBV7-6	TRBJ2-3	CASSLDLGGNTDTQYF
TRBV5-5	TRBJ2-5	CASSFGGGQETQYF
TRBV27	TRBJ2-7	CASSPSRLGDEQYF
TRBV5-5	TRBJ2-7	CASSLGTAYSYEQYF
TRBV19	TRBJ1-6	CASTEQGAYYSPLHF
TRBV27	TRBJ1-5	CASRGTGQSQPQHF
TRBV21-1	TRBJ1-5	CASSARDRELGNQPQHF
TRBV30	TRBJ1-1	CAWSRNRGFAEAFF
TRBV21-1	TRBJ2-7	CASSKVLRTGWVYEQYF
TRBV4-1	TRBJ1-1	CASSQSPGTGPEAFF
TRBV5-8	TRBJ2-1	CASSLGLAAYNEQFF
TRBV4-1	TRBJ2-6	CASSSILVFGANVLTF
TRBV5-1	TRBJ2-5	CASSLVAGSETQYF
TRBV5-1	TRBJ2-1	CASSPGTGGGGEQFF
TRBV5-1	TRBJ2-5	CASSLANQETQYF
TRBV2	TRBJ1-4	CASAPTQGAVGKLFF
TRBV6-5	TRBJ2-7	CASSPDWQGVGEQYF
TRBV2	TRBJ2-7	CASRGQGASPYEQYF
TRBV6-1	TRBJ1-1	CASIRRFMNTEAFF
TRBV10-1	TRBJ2-7	CASSEFYGPSSYEQYF
TRBV4-2	TRBJ2-3	CASSQVSGGRADTQYF
TRBV7-3	TRBJ2-3	CASSLNGRDSGGTDTQYF
TRBV13	TRBJ2-7	CASSLVSGFRQGRNGQYF
TRBV7-2	TRBJ1-1	CASSLDSALRAEAFF
TRBV7-9	TRBJ1-1	CASSSQANTEAFF
TRBV13	TRBJ2-1	CASSKREMRFGEQFF
TRBV4-1	TRBJ2-4	CASSPGLAGGVTKNIQYF
TRBV4-1	TRBJ2-5	CASTPGQGLRQETQYF
TRBV25-1	NA	CASKGGRYEQYF
TRBV4-1	TRBJ1-1	CASSRGFTEAFF
TRBV7-2	TRBJ2-5	CASSVPGLAGGLETQYF
TRBV5-1	TRBJ2-1	CASTTAGAPGGEQFF
TRBV27	TRBJ1-1	CASSQRTGEGNTEAFF
TRBV10-2	TRBJ1-1	CASSVQRGTEAFF
TRBV6-1	TRBJ2-7	CASRAGGFYEQYF
TRBV9	TRBJ2-4	CASSVAPGAKNIQYF
TRBV29-1	TRBJ2-3	CSVENGGTDTQYF
TRBV7-2	TRBJ2-7	CASSLASGTYEQYF
TRBV5-1	TRBJ2-7	CASRAGTGPSYEQYF
TRBV5-1	TRBJ2-7	CASSLANEYYEQYF
TRBV11-3	TRBJ2-7	CASSSGGEAYEQYF
TRBV11-2	TRBJ2-7	CASRESYEQYF